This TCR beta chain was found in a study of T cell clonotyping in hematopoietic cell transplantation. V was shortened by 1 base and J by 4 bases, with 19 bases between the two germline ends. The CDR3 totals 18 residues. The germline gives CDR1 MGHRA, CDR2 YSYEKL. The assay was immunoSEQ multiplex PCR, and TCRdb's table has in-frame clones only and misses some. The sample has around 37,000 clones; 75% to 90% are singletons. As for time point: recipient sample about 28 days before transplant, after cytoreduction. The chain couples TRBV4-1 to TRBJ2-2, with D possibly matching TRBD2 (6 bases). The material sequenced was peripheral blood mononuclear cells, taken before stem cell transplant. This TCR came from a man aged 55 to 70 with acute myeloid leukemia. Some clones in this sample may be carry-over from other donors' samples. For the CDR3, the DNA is TGCGCCAGCAGCCAAGCCCGGCCGGGGGAAACTGGCACCGGGGAGCTGTTTTTT. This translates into CASSQARPGETGTGELFF.